Here is one TCR beta chain with its context. Its antigen is not identified. These data come from a study of cytomegalovirus exposure and HLA in healthy donors. Broader study findings: Earlier findings revealed that most TCR beta V segments proved productive either about 90% or about 30% of the time.

V lost 3 bases to trimming and J lost 2 bases; unmatched junction nucleotides: 11. Germline V gene lookup returns CDR1 GTSNPN and CDR2 SVGIG (reference sequence). The CDR3 extends over 17 amino acids. The PCR employed 60 Vbeta primers together with 13 Jbeta primers. Here immunoSEQ multiplex PCR was the method, and the copy in TCRdb shows in-frame clones only, minus some. The sample carries 50,000 or so clones, more than 65% recorded once. This clonotype was obtained from a woman aged 18-30 years in good health and CMV-seronegative. Source material: PBMCs. The chain has TRBV30 and TRBJ2-7; TRBD2 agrees at 12 bases. DNA for the CDR3: TGTGCCTGGAGACTAGCGGGAGGCCCCTCGCCCCCCTACGAGCAGTACTTC. This encodes CAWRLAGGPSPPYEQYF.